Included here is one TCR beta chain sequence, with context. This clone was recorded a few times. Its binding antigen is unknown. No much larger clone exists at a distance of one base, and base qualities are not known. The sample belongs to a study of sequential checkpoint blockade in melanoma (dated by TCRdb to 2018 to 2020). Study-level background: In a 1:1 randomization, patients received either first-line nivolumab then ipilimumab (arm A) or ipilimumab then nivolumab (arm B). About 80% of the matched tumor biopsy pairs taken before and after treatment were from the same lesion. Some 20 patients had matched tumor biopsies taken before treatment and at week 13, after single-agent nivolumab (arm A) or ipilimumab (arm B). DNA from about 99 pretreatment melanoma tumor samples was subjected to TCRbeta immunosequencing. Maintenance nivolumab came after each of the two trial sequences.

Overall study results and their limits: Small sample sizes and reduced statistical power limited the analyses of tumor T-cell fraction within each arm. Achieving clinical benefit was about 30 times more likely for patients whose tumor T-cell fraction and clonality increased by week 13. Among patients in arm A, the nivolumab-first arm, pretreatment tumor TIL clonality was associated with response (P = .04). Tumor T-cell fraction and clonality were found to correlate with PD-L1 staining and CD8+ T-cell counts but not with mutational load. The model for predicting response that combines TCR metrics with mutation burden needs to be validated in larger, independent patient cohorts.

TCRbeta CDR3 regions were immunosequenced from genomic DNA with the immunoSEQ Assay. Before high-throughput sequencing, genomic DNA was amplified using bias-controlled multiplex PCR. In the paper's pipeline: To quantify the absolute abundance of each unique TCRbeta CDR3 region, the sequences were collapsed and filtered. Clonality, defined as 1 minus Pielou's evenness, was calculated using productive rearrangements only. To compute tumor T-cell fraction, TCRbeta template counts were normalized to usable DNA, with usable DNA estimated from several housekeeping genes. A previously published method was used to identify clones with significantly greater frequencies in on-treatment samples than in baseline samples. Entries here come from immuneACCESS through TCRdb and include only in-frame sequences with V and J called. Some clones fail to appear in such tables; in the studies checked, an unresolved V gene covers under half of the shortfall, and the cause of the remainder is unknown. That table furnishes V, J and clone size, whereas the DNA furnished D and trimming. This sample comprises over 1,500 clones, about 19% of them detected only once. Clones ranked in the top ten supply around 9% of the sample.

Taken with the paper, the label for treatment or condition translates to: randomized to nivolumab then ipilimumab (arm A) or the reverse (arm B). None of the trial patients had been given prior DNA-damaging chemotherapy. The samples were obtained from melanoma patients enrolled in CheckMate 064, an open-label, randomized phase II trial testing sequential checkpoint blockade. Genomic DNA from formalin-fixed paraffin-embedded (FFPE) tissue samples was used for tumor TCR sequencing. This specimen was tumor tissue (inferred from file names), taken from a patient given nivolumab and ipilimumab in sequence. The TCR sequence derives from a human donor with melanoma.

The DNA sequence is TGTGCCAGCAGCGGAGACGTCTTGACCCTAGGTGGAGATACGCAGTATTTT. The translation is CASSGDVLTLGGDTQYF. The chain employs TRBV11-3 and TRBJ2-3, with an unclear D gene assignment. CDR1 and CDR2 are read off the germline V gene as SGHNT and YENEEA. Including cysteine and phenylalanine, the CDR3 has 17 amino acids. Solely the CDR3 DNA is kept, with 51 bases framed from the first base. V gives up 5 bases and J gives up 5 bases, and the segment between their germline ends measures 23 bases.